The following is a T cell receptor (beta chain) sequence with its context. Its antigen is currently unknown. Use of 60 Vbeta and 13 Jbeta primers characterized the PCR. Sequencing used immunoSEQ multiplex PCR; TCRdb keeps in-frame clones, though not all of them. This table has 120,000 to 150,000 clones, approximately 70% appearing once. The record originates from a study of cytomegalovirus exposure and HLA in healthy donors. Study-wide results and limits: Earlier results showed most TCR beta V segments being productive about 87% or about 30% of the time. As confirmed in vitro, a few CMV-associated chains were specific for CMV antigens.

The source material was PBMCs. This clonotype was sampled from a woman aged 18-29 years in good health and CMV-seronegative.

CDR3 loop: CASTLTPRLASNEQFF. CDR3 nucleotide sequence: TGTGCCAGTACCCTAACGCCGAGACTAGCGAGCAATGAGCAGTTCTTC. The genes are TRBV19 and TRBJ2-1, with 8 bases fitting TRBD2. This CDR3 region has 16 residues. The trim removed 7 bases at V and 6 bases at J, leaving 14 bases unmatched. Germline assignment: CDR1 LNHDA and CDR2 SQIVND (reference sequence).